Included here is one T cell receptor beta chain sequence, with context. This sample is part of a study of blood T cell repertoires in COVID-19. Overall study context: The United States, Italy and Spain provided the acute and convalescent COVID-19 samples. T cells, B-cell-depleted T cells, or PBMCs provided the cDNA or gDNA that served as material.

The assay was immunoSEQ multiplex PCR, and TCRdb's table has in-frame clones only and misses some. The repertoire includes hundreds of thousands of clones, approximately 90% of them detected once, and over 6% sits in the top ten. From germline, CDR1 is MNHEY and CDR2 SVGEGT. V was shortened by 6 bases and J by 5 bases, with 19 bases between the two germline ends. The CDR3 is 15 residues long. The material sequenced was PBMCs or T cells enriched from blood (not recorded which). The chain links TRBV6-2 or TRBV6-3 to TRBJ2-5, with D possibly matching TRBD1 (5 bases). This TCR derives from a woman between 40 and 55 years old who had recovered from COVID-19. This chain's CDR3 is CASSRVVGRRETQYF. The CDR3 DNA sequence: TGTGCCAGCAGCCGGGTAGTGGGGCGTCGGGAGACCCAGTACTTC.